The 16 T cell receptor beta chains below all came from one sample that was sequenced in a study of response to subunit inactivated influenza vaccine (dated by TCRdb to between 2018 and 2020). The method behind the library was RT-PCR. The reads were generated on an Illumina HiSeq 2500. TCRdb ran its own pipeline on the public reads, namely fastp trimming at Q25 and MiXCR clone calling, and kept in-frame beta chains. For every CDR3 protein sequence, its rows merge into one entry that carries the most common genes and DNA. A total of approximately 170,000 distinct CDR3 sequences appear in this sample, roughly 14% of them only once. The top ten clonotypes cover approximately 30% of the sample. Specimen: CD8+ T cells sorted from PBMCs, collected roughly 5 days after vaccination. These receptors all stem from a man aged 50-60 years who received an inactivated influenza vaccine. Donor details come from another sample of the same person, matched by shared clones.

The chain uses TRBV12-3 or TRBV12-4 and TRBJ2-7, with D uncertain. The length of the CDR3 is 14 residues. V gave up 3 bases and J gave up 0 bases, with 9 bases separating them. In DNA form, the CDR3 reads TGTGCCAGCAGTTTTGTGGGCCTCTCCTACGAGCAGTACTTC. Translation: CASSFVGLSYEQYF.

This clonotype was detected many times. The rearrangement joins TRBV28 to TRBJ2-3, with 9 bases identical to TRBD2. In germline, CDR1 is MDHEN, CDR2 SYDVKM. This CDR3 contains 16 residues. V trimming: 2 bases; J trimming: 2 bases; junction bases outside the gene matches: 5. CDR3 residues: CASSLNLAGITDTQYF. In DNA form, the CDR3 reads TGTGCCAGCAGTTTAAACCTAGCGGGAATCACAGATACGCAGTATTTT. The whole variable domain, filled in from reference TRBV28 and TRBJ2-3, reads DVKVTQSSRYLVKRTGEKVFLECVQDMDHENMFWYRQDPGLGLRLIYFSYDVKMKEKGDIPEGYSVSREKKERFSLILESASTNQTSMYLCASSLNLAGITDTQYFGPGTRLTVL.

This clonotype was observed a handful of times. The chain joins TRBV6-2 or TRBV6-3 to TRBJ2-1; D not certain. CDR1 and CDR2 from the germline V gene are MNHEY and SVGEGT. The CDR3 totals 13 residues. V was shortened by 2 bases and J by 4 bases, with 6 bases between the two germline ends. The CDR3 nucleotides read TGTGCCAGCAGTTACGGCCTGTACAATGAGCAGTTCTTC. As protein: CASSYGLYNEQFF.

V and J are TRBV29-1 and TRBJ2-1, with 8 bases matching TRBD2. V trimming: 7 bases; J trimming: 2 bases; junction bases outside the gene matches: 10. The germline V gene has CDR1 SQVTM and CDR2 ANQGSEA. The CDR3 runs to 15 residues. The CDR3 is CSGPTSGGPYNEQFF. For the CDR3, the DNA is TGCAGCGGTCCTACGAGCGGGGGCCCCTACAATGAGCAGTTCTTC.

This clonotype has at least ten counts. The chain couples TRBV20-1 to TRBJ2-7; 7 bases line up with TRBD1. The CDR3 spans 11 residues. In germline, CDR1 is DFQATT, CDR2 SNEGSKA (reference sequence). The ends lost 3 bases at V and 4 bases at J; junction bases unmatched: 0. CDR3 nucleotide sequence: TGCAGTGCTAGGACAGGGTACGAGCAGTACTTC. Its protein is CSARTGYEQYF.

This clonotype was counted only a few times. The chain combines TRBV4-3 with TRBJ2-1, with TRBD1 matching 10 bases. V dropped 2 bases and J dropped 10; count of bases not matched to a gene: 5. The CDR3 runs 14 residues. Germline-derived CDR1 and CDR2 are LGHNA and YSLEER. The CDR3 sequence is CASSQRDRGYEQFF. The CDR3 DNA sequence: TGCGCCAGCAGCCAACGGGACAGGGGTTACGAGCAGTTCTTC.

There are a few counts of this clonotype. The rearrangement links TRBV13 to TRBJ2-1; 12 bases match TRBD1. Per germline, CDR1 PRHDT and CDR2 FYEKMQ (reference sequence). There are 18 residues in the CDR3. V dropped 2 bases and J dropped 7; count of bases not matched to a gene: 12. The chain's CDR3 is CASSLPGLGQGAKNEQFF. CDR3 DNA sequence: TGTGCCAGCAGCTTACCTGGGCTGGGACAGGGGGCGAAAAATGAGCAGTTCTTC.

The J gene is TRBJ2-1, the V gene TRBV27; 8 bases line up with TRBD2. From germline, CDR1 is MNHEY and CDR2 SMNVEV (reference sequence). This CDR3 is built from 16 residues. Losses at the gene ends were 6 bases for V and 1 base for J; bases not matched to a gene: 8. The CDR3 DNA sequence: TGTGCCAGCAGCATCGGGGGCGGGAGGTCCTACAATGAGCAGTTCTTC. This gives the protein CASSIGGGRSYNEQFF.

The table lists this clonotype with many counts. This chain connects TRBV2 to TRBJ2-3, with 8 bases fitting TRBD2. From germline, CDR1 is SNHLY and CDR2 FYNNEI. V shed 7 bases, J shed 0 bases, and the junction held 6 bases outside the gene matches. The CDR3 spans 15 residues. The CDR3 region is CASNPTSESTDTQYF. The CDR3 coding sequence is TGTGCCAGCAACCCGACTAGCGAAAGCACAGATACGCAGTATTTT.

This clonotype was counted ten times or more. The rearrangement joins TRBV7-9 to TRBJ1-2; D is unclear. Trimming took off 0 bases at V and 8 bases at J, with 10 bases between the two ends. The CDR3 has 13 residues. Germline-derived CDR1 and CDR2 are SEHNR and FQNEAQ (reference sequence). The CDR3 DNA sequence: TGTGCCAGCAGCTTAGCATGGGGTGGCGGCTACACCTTC. It specifies CASSLAWGGGYTF.

The V gene is TRBV7-6, the J gene TRBJ2-2, with 10 bases aligning to TRBD2. Germline V CDR1 and CDR2: SGHVS, FNYEAQ. The CDR3 spans 16 residues. Unmatched junction bases numbered 7, after V lost 4 bases and J lost 5 bases. CDR3 bases: TGTGCCAGCAGCTACAAGACTAGCGGGCATACCGGGGAGCTGTTTTTT. Residues: CASSYKTSGHTGELFF.

This clonotype has only a few counts. CDR3 nucleotide sequence: TGTGCCAGCAGTTTATCGCTGGGGACAGCCTTAAACATTCAGTACTTC. Translation: CASSLSLGTALNIQYF. The chain combines TRBV27 with TRBJ2-4; 7 bases are shared with TRBD1. CDR1 and CDR2 (germline): MNHEY, SMNVEV (reference sequence). The length of the CDR3 is 16 residues. V was pared by 0 bases and J by 6 bases, with 8 bases of the junction left unmatched.

In this sample, this clonotype turned up a few times. This sequence joins TRBV7-8 and TRBJ1-2; no definite D call. The CDR3 has 15 residues. Germline V gives CDR1 SGHVS, CDR2 FQNEAQ. The V gene lost 5 bases and the J gene lost 4 bases, with 17 bases spanning the gap. In DNA form, the CDR3 reads TGTGCCAGCAGCACGTGGCCGTTTGAGGGCTATGGCTACACCTTC. It encodes CASSTWPFEGYGYTF.

The chain carries TRBV4-3 and TRBJ1-6; D is unclear. This CDR3 spans 16 amino acids. The germline CDR1 and CDR2 sequences are LGHNA and YSLEER. V lost 2 bases and J 2 bases, leaving 10 bases between the germline ends. This chain's CDR3 is CASSQKPGAYNSPLHF. CDR3 DNA sequence: TGCGCCAGCAGCCAAAAGCCCGGGGCCTATAATTCACCCCTCCACTTT.

This clonotype was picked up a small number of times. V and J are TRBV25-1 and TRBJ2-7; 8 bases are shared with TRBD1. Per the germline V gene, CDR1 is MGHDK and CDR2 is SYGVNS. The CDR3 consists of 13 residues. V lost 5 bases, J lost 4 bases, and 4 bases stayed unmatched. The DNA of the CDR3 is TGTGCCAGCAGTCAGGGGGCAGGGTACGAGCAGTACTTC. It codes for CASSQGAGYEQYF.

This clonotype was seen many times. The rearrangement uses TRBV6-2 or TRBV6-3 and TRBJ1-1; D gene unclear. Trimming cost V 7 bases and J 1 base, with 10 bases left between them. Germline V gene lookup returns CDR1 MNHEY and CDR2 SVGEGT. The CDR3 runs 13 residues. The CDR3 DNA follows: TGTGCCAGCATCCGAAAAGAGAACACTGAAGCTTTCTTT. It translates to CASIRKENTEAFF.